These 23 T cell receptor beta chains originate from one sample sequenced in a study of blood T cell repertoires in COVID-19. The method was immunoSEQ multiplex PCR; TCRdb's version includes in-frame clones alone and lacks a portion of them. The repertoire holds around 190,000 clones, about 76% seen once, with 5.5% to 7% in the top ten. The sample was peripheral blood. Receptors originate from a woman between 40 and 55 years old with COVID-19, enrolled during active disease.

The rearrangement uses TRBV6-4 and TRBJ2-2; D unclear. The V end was cut by 6 bases, the J end by 3 bases, with 11 bases between. The V gene's germline CDR1 is MRHNA and CDR2 SNTAGT. The CDR3 totals 14 residues. DNA for the CDR3: TGTGCCAGCAGCAGTTTCTTATACACCGGGGAGCTGTTTTTT. The encoded protein is CASSSFLYTGELFF.

The V call is TRBV27, the J call TRBJ2-1, with 10 bases lining up with TRBD2. Germline values: CDR1 MNHEY, CDR2 SMNVEV (reference sequence). V lost 1 base and J lost 7; bases outside the gene matches: 19. CDR3 size: 20 residues. CDR3 DNA sequence: TGTGCCAGCAGTTTATATCGACAGGGCATGAGCGGGAGGGCTTTTAATGAGCAGTTCTTC. This encodes CASSLYRQGMSGRAFNEQFF.

The CDR3: CASRLEGLAAREQYF. In nucleotides, the CDR3 is TGTGCAAGTCGCTTAGAGGGACTAGCGGCACGGGAGCAGTACTTC. The rearrangement uses TRBV12-2 and TRBJ2-7; TRBD2, the table's D call, lacks a check against the DNA. TRBV12-2 represents a pseudogene. The CDR3 length is 15 residues.

This clone was found once. The chain uses TRBV9 and TRBJ2-1, with a weak D call TRBD2 (6 bases). Germline V gene data show CDR1 as SGDLS and CDR2 as YYNGEE. Trimming removed 4 bases at V and 0 bases at J, with 11 bases between. This CDR3 region has 15 residues. As DNA, the CDR3 is TGTGCCAGCAGCCGGGACGGGAGCTCCTACAATGAGCAGTTCTTC. Translated: CASSRDGSSYNEQFF.

The chain recombines TRBV19 with TRBJ1-2; TRBD1 matches at 7 bases. Per the germline V gene, CDR1 is LNHDA and CDR2 is SQIVND (reference sequence). This CDR3 is 14 amino acids long. The J segment lost 5 bases and the V segment lost 3 bases, leaving 6 bases of the junction unmatched. CDR3 amino acids: CASSIDRAEYGYTF. CDR3 nucleotide sequence: TGTGCCAGTAGTATCGACAGGGCGGAATATGGCTACACCTTC.

The chain recombines TRBV6-5 with TRBJ1-1; 12 positions agree with TRBD1. Unmatched junction bases numbered 7, after V lost 4 bases and J lost 4 bases. The CDR3 consists of 16 residues. Germline loops: CDR1 MNHEY, CDR2 SVGAGI. CDR3 residues: CASSSRDRGLATEAFF. CDR3 DNA sequence: TGTGCCAGCAGTTCCCGGGACAGGGGGCTGGCCACTGAAGCTTTCTTT.

The chain employs TRBV27 and TRBJ1-1; D is ambiguous. The CDR3 spans 13 residues. Germline CDR1 is MNHEY and CDR2 is SMNVEV (reference sequence). Trimming pared 2 bases from V and 3 bases from J, leaving 7 bases between. The CDR3 loop is CASSLIRDTEAFF. Here the CDR3 DNA reads TGTGCCAGCAGTTTAATTCGGGACACTGAAGCTTTCTTT.

The genes are TRBV14 and TRBJ2-1; 10 bases align to TRBD2. V was pared by 3 bases and J by 4 bases, with 18 bases of the junction left unmatched. The germline V gene has CDR1 SGHDN and CDR2 FVKESK. The CDR3 sequence is 20 residues long. DNA for the CDR3: TGTGCCAGCAGCCACGGGGCTAGCGGGGGTCTCGAATCGGCGTACAATGAGCAGTTCTTC. This sequence encodes CASSHGASGGLESAYNEQFF.

Here the CDR3 reads CASSPGGTSYNEQFF. The CDR3 DNA sequence: TGTGCCAGCTCACCGGGCGGGACTAGCTACAATGAGCAGTTCTTC. This chain connects TRBV18 to TRBJ2-1, with 8 nucleotides matching TRBD2. J gave up 3 bases and V 3 bases, and 4 bases lay outside the gene matches. This CDR3 region has 15 residues. Germline V lookup: CDR1 KGHSH, CDR2 LQKENI. The full variable domain, with the rest looked up from reference TRBV18 and TRBJ2-1, is NAGVMQNPRHLVRRRGQEARLRCSPMKGHSHVYWYRQLPEEGLKFMVYLQKENIIDESGMPKERFSAEFPKEGPSILRIQQVVRGDSAAYFCASSPGGTSYNEQFFGPGTRLTVL.

A single count supports this clone. The rearrangement uses TRBV3-1 (or the pseudogene TRBV3-2) and TRBJ1-6; 7 nucleotides agree with TRBD1. Trimming removed 4 bases from V and 9 bases from J; junction bases left unmatched: 6. The CDR3 is 14 residues long. Per the germline V gene, CDR1 is LGHDT and CDR2 is YNNKEL (reference sequence). CDR3 DNA sequence: TGTGCCAGCAGCCCCGGACAGGAAAGTTCACCCCTCCACTTT. Amino acids: CASSPGQESSPLHF.

V usage is TRBV6-5 and J usage is TRBJ1-2; D call uncertain. The germline V and J ends were trimmed by 7 bases and 4 bases, with 10 bases remaining between them. Per germline, CDR1 MNHEY and CDR2 SVGAGI. The CDR3 extends over 12 amino acids. DNA for the CDR3: TGTGCCAGCACCCCCCCCCTCTATGGCTACACCTTC. This sequence encodes CASTPPLYGYTF.

The chain uses TRBV29-1 and TRBJ2-7, with 7 nucleotides matching TRBD1. The CDR3 covers 14 residues. With 6 bases clipped from V and 2 bases from J, the junction kept 10 bases outside the gene matches. Germline V CDR1 and CDR2: SQVTM, ANQGSEA. CDR3 sequence (DNA): TGCAGCGTAGCCCCAGGGACAGACCCCTACGAGCAGTACTTC. Its protein is CSVAPGTDPYEQYF.

V gene TRBV9 combines with J gene TRBJ2-7; 7 positions match TRBD1. V was clipped by 2 bases and J by 1 base; unmatched bases: 6. The CDR3 runs 15 residues. The germline V gene has CDR1 SGDLS and CDR2 YYNGEE. The CDR3 loop is CASSVGTVPSYEQYF. CDR3 nucleotides: TGTGCCAGCAGCGTTGGGACAGTCCCTTCCTACGAGCAGTACTTC.

The chain carries TRBV30 and TRBJ2-1; 9 bases align to TRBD2. Germline trimming cut 4 bases from V and 9 bases from J; bases unmatched to any gene: 10. This CDR3 has 14 amino acids. Per germline, CDR1 GTSNPN and CDR2 SVGIG (reference sequence). The CDR3 region is CAWNKIAGAAEQFF. Written as DNA, the CDR3 is TGTGCCTGGAATAAAATAGCGGGGGCGGCTGAGCAGTTCTTC.

The V gene is TRBV5-5, the J gene TRBJ2-6, with D tentatively TRBD1 (6 bases). Germline CDR1 and CDR2: SGHKS and YYEKEE (reference sequence). This CDR3 spans 17 amino acids. The V end lost 3 bases, the J end lost 0 bases, and 13 bases lay between the germline ends. The CDR3 bases are TGTGCCAGCAGCTGGCCCACAGGGACCTCTGGGGCCAACGTCCTGACTTTC. Its protein product is CASSWPTGTSGANVLTF.

The V and J genes are TRBV19 and TRBJ1-2, with TRBD1 as a possible D gene (5 bases). The CDR3 is 12 residues long. The germline V gene has CDR1 LNHDA and CDR2 SQIVND (reference sequence). The CDR3 is CAPRGNDYGYTF. CDR3 in DNA: TGTGCGCCGCGGGGGAACGACTATGGCTACACCTTC.

This chain joins TRBV4-3 and TRBJ1-3; possible D gene TRBD1, 5 bases. The CDR3 spans 17 residues. Germline-derived CDR1 and CDR2 are LGHNA and YSLEER. Trimming shortened V by 0 bases and J by 4 bases, and 16 bases separated the two germline ends. The CDR3 spells CASSQDWGGALGNTIYF. The CDR3 DNA follows: TGCGCCAGCAGCCAAGATTGGGGAGGGGCGCTCGGAAACACCATATATTTT.

V and J are TRBV11-2 and TRBJ2-1; maybe TRBD2 (6 bases). The CDR3 runs 15 residues. V was cut by 5 bases and J by 1 base, with 12 bases left in between. The germline gives CDR1 SGHAT, CDR2 FQNNGV. This CDR3 reads CASSAGTLSYNEQFF. CDR3 in DNA: TGTGCCAGCAGCGCCGGGACTCTTTCCTACAATGAGCAGTTCTTC.

The rearrangement joins TRBV5-4 to TRBJ1-1; tentative D call: TRBD1 (6 bases). V was cut by 4 bases and J by 3 bases, with 7 bases left in between. CDR1 SGHNT and CDR2 YYREEE come from the germline V gene (reference sequence). This CDR3 spans 12 amino acids. The CDR3 spells CASSPGDTEAFF. CDR3 nucleotide sequence: TGTGCCAGCAGCCCAGGGGACACTGAAGCTTTCTTT.

The CDR3 spells CASSEGGGLKPQHF. CDR3 nucleotide sequence: TGTGCCAGCAGTGAAGGCGGGGGCCTAAAGCCCCAGCATTTT. The chain employs TRBV6-1 and TRBJ1-5; tentatively, D is TRBD1 (6 bases). Germline V lookup: CDR1 MNHNS, CDR2 SASEGT. CDR3 size: 14 residues. The V and J ends lost 1 base and 8 bases respectively, with 12 bases between them.

The chain links TRBV7-6 to TRBJ1-1, with 7 bases matching TRBD1. The CDR3 length is 13 residues. Germline trimming cut 6 bases from V and 4 bases from J; bases unmatched to any gene: 5. The germline CDR1 and CDR2 sequences are SGHVS and FNYEAQ. The CDR3 loop reads CASRPTGVTEAFF. The CDR3 region has the DNA TGTGCCAGCAGGCCTACAGGGGTCACTGAAGCTTTCTTT.

The chain links TRBV3-1 (or the pseudogene TRBV3-2) to TRBJ1-2, with TRBD1 matching over 7 bases. This CDR3 region has 14 residues. The junction had 11 bases not matched to a gene; V was cut back by 5 bases and J by 8 bases. Germline CDR1 LGHDT, CDR2 YNNKEL (reference sequence). CDR3 nucleotides: TGTGCCAGCAGCGCACGACAGGGCGCGGGAGGCTACACCTTC. Its translation: CASSARQGAGGYTF.

The chain employs TRBV18 and TRBJ1-5; the D gene is possibly TRBD1 (5 bases). The CDR3 has 16 amino acids. Germline values: CDR1 KGHSH, CDR2 LQKENI. V was cut by 0 bases and J by 0 bases, with 9 bases left in between. CDR3 DNA sequence: TGTGCCAGCTCACCACCGGGGGGGAATAGCAATCAGCCCCAGCATTTT. Amino acid sequence: CASSPPGGNSNQPQHF.